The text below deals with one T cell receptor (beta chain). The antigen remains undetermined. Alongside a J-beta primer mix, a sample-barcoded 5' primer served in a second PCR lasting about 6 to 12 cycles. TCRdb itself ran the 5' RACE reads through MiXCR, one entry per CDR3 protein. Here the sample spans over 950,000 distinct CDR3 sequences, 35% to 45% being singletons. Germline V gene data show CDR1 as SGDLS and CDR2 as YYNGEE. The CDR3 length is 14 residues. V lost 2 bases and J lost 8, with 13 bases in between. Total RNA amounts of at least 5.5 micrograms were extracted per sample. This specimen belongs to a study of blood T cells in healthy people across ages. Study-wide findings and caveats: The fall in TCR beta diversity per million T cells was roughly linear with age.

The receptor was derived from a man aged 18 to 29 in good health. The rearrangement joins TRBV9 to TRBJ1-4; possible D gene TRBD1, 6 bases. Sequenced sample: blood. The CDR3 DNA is TGTGCCAGCAGCGTTACTTCAGGGGACGAAAAACTGTTTTTT. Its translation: CASSVTSGDEKLFF.